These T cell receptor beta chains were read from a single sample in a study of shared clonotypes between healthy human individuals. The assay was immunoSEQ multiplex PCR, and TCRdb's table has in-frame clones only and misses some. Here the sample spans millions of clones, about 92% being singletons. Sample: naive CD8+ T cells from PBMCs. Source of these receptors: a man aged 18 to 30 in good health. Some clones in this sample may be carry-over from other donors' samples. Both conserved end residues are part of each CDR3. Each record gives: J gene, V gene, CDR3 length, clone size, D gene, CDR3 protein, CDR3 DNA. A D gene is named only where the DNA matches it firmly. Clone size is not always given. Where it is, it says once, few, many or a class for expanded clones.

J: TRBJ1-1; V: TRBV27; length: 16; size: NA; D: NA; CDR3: CASSFDPHGEDTEAFF; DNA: TGTGCCAGCAGTTTTGATCCACACGGGGAGGACACTGAAGCTTTCTTT
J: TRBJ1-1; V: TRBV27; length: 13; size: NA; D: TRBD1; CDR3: CASSSTGFTEAFF; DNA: TGTGCCAGCAGTTCGACAGGGTTCACTGAAGCTTTCTTT
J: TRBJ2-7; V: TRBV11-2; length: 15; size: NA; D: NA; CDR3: CASSPRDVSSYEQYF; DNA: TGTGCCAGCAGCCCTCGGGACGTTTCCTCCTACGAGCAGTACTTC
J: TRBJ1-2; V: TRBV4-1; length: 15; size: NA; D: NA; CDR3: CASSQSSSRGYGYTF; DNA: TGCGCCAGCAGCCAGAGTTCAAGCAGGGGTTATGGCTACACCTTC
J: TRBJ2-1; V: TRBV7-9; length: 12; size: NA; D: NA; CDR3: CASSAGVNEQFF; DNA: TGTGCCAGCAGTGCCGGGGTTAATGAGCAGTTCTTC
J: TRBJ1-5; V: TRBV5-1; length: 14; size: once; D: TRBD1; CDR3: CASSTGTGVQPQHF; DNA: TGCGCCAGCTCAACCGGGACAGGGGTTCAGCCCCAGCATTTT
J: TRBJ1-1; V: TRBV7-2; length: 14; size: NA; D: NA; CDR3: CASSLVGVSTEAFF; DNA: TGTGCCAGCAGCTTAGTTGGGGTAAGCACTGAAGCTTTCTTT
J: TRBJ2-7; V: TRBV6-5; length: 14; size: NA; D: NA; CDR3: CASSYSTLPYEQYF; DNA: TGTGCCAGCAGTTACTCCACTCTTCCGTACGAGCAGTACTTC
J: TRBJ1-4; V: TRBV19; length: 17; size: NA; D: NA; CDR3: CASSIGRGQTTNEKLFF; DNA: TGTGCCAGTAGTATCGGGAGAGGACAGACGACTAATGAAAAACTGTTTTTT
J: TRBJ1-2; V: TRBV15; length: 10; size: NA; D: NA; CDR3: CATGTGSYTF; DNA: TGTGCCACCGGAACGGGGAGCTACACCTTC
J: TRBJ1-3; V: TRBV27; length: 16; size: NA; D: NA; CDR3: CASSSSAGGPGNTIYF; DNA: NA
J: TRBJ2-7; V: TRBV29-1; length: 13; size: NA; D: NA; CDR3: CSVAPGRPYEQYF; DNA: TGCAGCGTGGCCCCGGGACGACCTTACGAGCAGTACTTC
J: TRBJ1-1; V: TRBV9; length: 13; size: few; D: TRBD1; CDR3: CASSTGQHTEAFF; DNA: TGTGCCAGCAGCACGGGACAGCACACTGAAGCTTTCTTT
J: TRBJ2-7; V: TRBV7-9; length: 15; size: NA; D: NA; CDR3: CASSPEGVTPYEQYF; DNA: TGTGCCAGCAGCCCGGAGGGCGTAACCCCCTACGAGCAGTACTTC
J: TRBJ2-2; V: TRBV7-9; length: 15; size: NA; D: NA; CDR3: CASSLSVPGAGELFF; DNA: TGTGCCAGCAGCTTAAGCGTCCCCGGGGCCGGGGAGCTGTTTTTT
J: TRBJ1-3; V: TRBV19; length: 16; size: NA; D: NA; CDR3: CASSIMRQHSGNTIYF; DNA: TGTGCCAGTAGTATCATGAGACAGCACTCTGGAAACACCATATATTTT